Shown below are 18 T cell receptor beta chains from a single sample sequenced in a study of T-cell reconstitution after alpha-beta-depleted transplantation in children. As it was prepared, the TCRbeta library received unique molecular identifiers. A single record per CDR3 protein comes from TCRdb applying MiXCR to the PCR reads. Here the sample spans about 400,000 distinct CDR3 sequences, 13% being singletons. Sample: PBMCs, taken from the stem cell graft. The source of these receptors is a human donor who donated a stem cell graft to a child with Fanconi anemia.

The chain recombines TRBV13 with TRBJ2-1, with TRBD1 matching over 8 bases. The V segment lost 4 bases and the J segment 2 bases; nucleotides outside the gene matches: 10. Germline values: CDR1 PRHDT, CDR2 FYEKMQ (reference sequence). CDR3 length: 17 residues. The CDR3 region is CASSSRTGLTPYNEQFF. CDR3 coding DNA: TGTGCCAGCAGCTCAAGGACAGGGCTTACCCCCTACAATGAGCAGTTCTTC. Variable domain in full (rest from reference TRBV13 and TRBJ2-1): AAGVIQSPRHLIKEKRETATLKCYPIPRHDTVYWYQQGPGQDPQFLISFYEKMQSDKGSIPDRFSAQQFSDYHSELNMSSLELGDSALYFCASSSRTGLTPYNEQFFGPGTRLTVL.

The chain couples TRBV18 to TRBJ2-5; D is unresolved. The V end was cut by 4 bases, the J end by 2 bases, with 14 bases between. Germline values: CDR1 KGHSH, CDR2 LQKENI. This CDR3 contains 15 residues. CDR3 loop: CASSRSRAFQETQYF. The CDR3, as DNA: TGTGCCAGCTCACGCTCACGAGCTTTTCAAGAGACCCAGTACTTC.

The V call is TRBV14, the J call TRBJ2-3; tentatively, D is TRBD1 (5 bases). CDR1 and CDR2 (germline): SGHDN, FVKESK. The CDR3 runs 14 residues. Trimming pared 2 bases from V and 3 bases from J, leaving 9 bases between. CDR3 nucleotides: TGTGCCAGCAGCCAAATTCAGGGAACAGATACGCAGTATTTT. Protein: CASSQIQGTDTQYF.

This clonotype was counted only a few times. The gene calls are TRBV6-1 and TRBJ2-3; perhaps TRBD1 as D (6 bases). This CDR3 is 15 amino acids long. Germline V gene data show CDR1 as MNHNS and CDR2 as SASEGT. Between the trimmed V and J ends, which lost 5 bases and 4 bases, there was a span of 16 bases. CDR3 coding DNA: TGTGCCAGCAGTACAGGGTGGTGGGGATCAGATACGCAGTATTTT. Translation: CASSTGWWGSDTQYF.

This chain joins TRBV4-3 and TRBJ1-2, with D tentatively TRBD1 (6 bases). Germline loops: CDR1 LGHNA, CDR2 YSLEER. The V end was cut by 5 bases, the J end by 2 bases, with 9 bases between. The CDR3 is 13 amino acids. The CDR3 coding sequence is TGCGCCAGCAGCTACGACAGGAACTATGGCTACACCTTC. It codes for CASSYDRNYGYTF.

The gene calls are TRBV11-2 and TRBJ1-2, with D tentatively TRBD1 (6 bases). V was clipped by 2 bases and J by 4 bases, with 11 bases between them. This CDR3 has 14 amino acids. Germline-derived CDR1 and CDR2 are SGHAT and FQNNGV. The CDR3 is CASSLSTGIYGYTF. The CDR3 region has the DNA TGTGCCAGCAGCTTAAGTACAGGGATCTATGGCTACACCTTC.

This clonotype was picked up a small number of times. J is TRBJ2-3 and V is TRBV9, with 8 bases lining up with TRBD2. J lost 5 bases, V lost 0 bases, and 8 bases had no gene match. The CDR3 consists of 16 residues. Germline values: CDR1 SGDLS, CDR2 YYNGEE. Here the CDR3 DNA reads TGTGCCAGCAGCGTAGTCCCGGGGGGGTCACTAGATACGCAGTATTTT. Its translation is CASSVVPGGSLDTQYF.

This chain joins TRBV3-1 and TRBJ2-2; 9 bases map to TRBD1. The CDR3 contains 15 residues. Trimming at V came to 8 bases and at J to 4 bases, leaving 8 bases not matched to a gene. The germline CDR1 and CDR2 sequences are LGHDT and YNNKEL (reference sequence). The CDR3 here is CASRTTGGSTGELFF. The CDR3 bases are TGTGCCAGCCGTACGACAGGGGGTAGCACCGGGGAGCTGTTTTTT.

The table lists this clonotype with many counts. As DNA, the CDR3 is TGTGCCAGCAGCTTGGGCAGGGGATGGGAGACCCAGTACTTC. Translation gives CASSLGRGWETQYF. J is TRBJ2-5 and V is TRBV7-8; maybe TRBD1 (6 bases). The CDR3 is 14 amino acids. V shed 3 bases and J shed 5 bases, with 13 bases lying between them. Germline CDR1 and CDR2: SGHVS and FQNEAQ.

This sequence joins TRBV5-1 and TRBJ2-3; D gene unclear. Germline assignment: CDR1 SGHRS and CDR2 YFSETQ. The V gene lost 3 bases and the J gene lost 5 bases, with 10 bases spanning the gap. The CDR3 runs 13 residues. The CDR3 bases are TGCGCCAGCAGCTCGCCCTCGGTAGATACGCAGTATTTT. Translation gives CASSSPSVDTQYF.

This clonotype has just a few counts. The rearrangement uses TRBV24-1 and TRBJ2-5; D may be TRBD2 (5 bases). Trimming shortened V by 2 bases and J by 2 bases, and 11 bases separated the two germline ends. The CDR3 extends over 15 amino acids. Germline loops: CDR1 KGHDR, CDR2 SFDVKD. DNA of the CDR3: TGTGCCACCAGTGATTCTAGCAGCGATCAAGAGACCCAGTACTTC. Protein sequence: CATSDSSSDQETQYF.

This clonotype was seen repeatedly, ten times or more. CDR3 loop: CASSAPLRTRTAGTGETQYF. The CDR3 DNA sequence: TGTGCCAGCAGTGCGCCATTAAGGACACGTACCGCAGGGACGGGGGAGACCCAGTACTTC. The chain has TRBV25-1 and TRBJ2-5; D is perhaps TRBD1 or TRBD2 (5 bases each). V lost 4 bases, J lost 5 bases, and 32 bases lay in between. The CDR3 covers 20 residues. The germline V gene has CDR1 MGHDK and CDR2 SYGVNS.

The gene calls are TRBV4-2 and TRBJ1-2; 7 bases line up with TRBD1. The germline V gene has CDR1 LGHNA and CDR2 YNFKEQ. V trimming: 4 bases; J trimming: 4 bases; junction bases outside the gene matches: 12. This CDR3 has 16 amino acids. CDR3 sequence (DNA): TGTGCCAGCAGCCCGCCTGAATTACAGGGGTCCTATGGCTACACCTTC. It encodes CASSPPELQGSYGYTF.

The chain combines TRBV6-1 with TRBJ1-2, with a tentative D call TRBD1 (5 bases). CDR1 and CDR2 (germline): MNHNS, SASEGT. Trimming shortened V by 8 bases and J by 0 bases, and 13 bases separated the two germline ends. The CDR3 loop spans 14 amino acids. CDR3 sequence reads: CASVRDLANYGYTF. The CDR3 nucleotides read TGTGCCAGCGTAAGGGACCTAGCTAACTATGGCTACACCTTC.

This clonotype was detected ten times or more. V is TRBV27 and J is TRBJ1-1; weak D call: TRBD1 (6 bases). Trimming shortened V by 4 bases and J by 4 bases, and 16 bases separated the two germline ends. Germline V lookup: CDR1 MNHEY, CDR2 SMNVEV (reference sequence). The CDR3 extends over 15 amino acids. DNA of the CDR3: TGTGCCAGCAGTTATAGGGGGGTATCGCCCACTGAAGCTTTCTTT. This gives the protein CASSYRGVSPTEAFF.

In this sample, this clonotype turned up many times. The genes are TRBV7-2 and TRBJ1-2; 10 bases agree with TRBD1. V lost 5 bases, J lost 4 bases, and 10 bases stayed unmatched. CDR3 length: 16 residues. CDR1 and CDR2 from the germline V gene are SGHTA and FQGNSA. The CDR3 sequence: CASSLVKGQGSYGYTF. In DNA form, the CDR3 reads TGTGCCAGCAGCCTCGTAAAGGGACAGGGGAGCTATGGCTACACCTTC.

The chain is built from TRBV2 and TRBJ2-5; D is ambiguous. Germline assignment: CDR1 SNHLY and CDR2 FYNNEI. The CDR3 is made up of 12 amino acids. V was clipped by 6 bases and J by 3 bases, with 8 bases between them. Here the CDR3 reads CASSLHEETQYF. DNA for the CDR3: TGTGCCAGCAGCCTGCATGAAGAGACCCAGTACTTC.

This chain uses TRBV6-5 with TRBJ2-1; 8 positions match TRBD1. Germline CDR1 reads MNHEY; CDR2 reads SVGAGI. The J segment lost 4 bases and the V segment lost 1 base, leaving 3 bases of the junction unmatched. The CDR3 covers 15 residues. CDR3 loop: CASSYYGQGYNEQFF. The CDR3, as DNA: TGTGCCAGCAGTTACTACGGACAGGGTTACAATGAGCAGTTCTTC.